This T cell receptor (beta chain) was sequenced during a study of blood T cell repertoires in COVID-19. Looking at the study overall: The study drew acute and convalescent COVID-19 samples from the United States, Italy and Spain. T cells, B-cell-depleted T cells, or PBMCs provided the cDNA or gDNA that served as material.

Original processing methods: Cell counts per sample came from amplifying reference gene primers. Repertoires were generated with immunoSEQ multiplex PCR, while TCRdb's copy carries only in-frame clones and drops some. V and J calls and clone size come straight from that table; D and trimming were deduced from the DNA. Of some 75,000 clones in the sample, 75% to 95% are singletons; the top ten hold roughly 7.2%. This receptor was obtained from a human donor in a cohort sampled during active COVID-19. Sequences were obtained from peripheral blood.

The chain's CDR3 is CASSLNLSEAFF. CDR3 in DNA: TGTGCCAGCAGTTTAAATCTCAGTGAAGCTTTCTTT. The rearrangement links TRBV28 to TRBJ1-1, with no clear D. This CDR3 is 12 amino acids long. Germline values: CDR1 MDHEN, CDR2 SYDVKM. V lost 2 bases and J 7 bases, leaving 8 bases between the germline ends.